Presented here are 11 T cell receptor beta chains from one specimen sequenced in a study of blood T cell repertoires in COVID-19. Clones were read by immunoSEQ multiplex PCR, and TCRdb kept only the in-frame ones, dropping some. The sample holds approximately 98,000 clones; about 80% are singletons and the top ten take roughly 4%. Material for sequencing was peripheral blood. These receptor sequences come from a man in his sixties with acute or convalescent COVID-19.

CDR3 coding DNA: TGTGCCAGCAGCCTGGGACAGGTCCTAGCCAAAAACATTCAGTACTTC. It specifies CASSLGQVLAKNIQYF. V is TRBV7-2 and J is TRBJ2-4; 8 positions match TRBD1. CDR1 and CDR2 from the germline V gene are SGHTA and FQGNSA. The CDR3 loop spans 16 amino acids. The ends lost 5 bases at V and 0 bases at J; junction bases unmatched: 6.

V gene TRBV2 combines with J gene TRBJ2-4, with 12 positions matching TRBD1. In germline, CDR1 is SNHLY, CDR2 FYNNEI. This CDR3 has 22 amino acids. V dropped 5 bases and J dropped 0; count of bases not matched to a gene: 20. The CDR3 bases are TGTGCCAGCAGTCGTATGAATTTACCGGGACAGGGGGCAGGTTTAGCCAAAAACATTCAGTACTTC. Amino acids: CASSRMNLPGQGAGLAKNIQYF.

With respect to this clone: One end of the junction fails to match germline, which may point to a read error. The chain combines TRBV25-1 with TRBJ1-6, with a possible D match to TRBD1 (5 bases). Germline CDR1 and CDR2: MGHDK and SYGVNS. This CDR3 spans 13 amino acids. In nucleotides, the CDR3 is TGTGCCAGCAGGACAGTCGAAAATTCACCCTTCCACTTT. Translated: CASRTVENSPFHF. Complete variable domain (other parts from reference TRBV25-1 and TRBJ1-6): EADIYQTPRYLVIGTGKKITLECSQTMGHDKMYWYQQDPGMELHLIHYSYGVNSTEKGDLSSESTVSRIRTEHFPLTLESARPSHTSQYLCASRTVENSPFHFGNGTRLTVT.

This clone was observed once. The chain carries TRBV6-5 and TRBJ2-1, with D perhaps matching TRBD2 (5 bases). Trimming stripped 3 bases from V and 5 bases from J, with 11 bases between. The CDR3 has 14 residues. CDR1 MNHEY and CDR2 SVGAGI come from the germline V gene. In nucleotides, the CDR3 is TGTGCCAGCAGTTATTCCGGGATAAACAATGAGCAGTTCTTC. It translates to CASSYSGINNEQFF.

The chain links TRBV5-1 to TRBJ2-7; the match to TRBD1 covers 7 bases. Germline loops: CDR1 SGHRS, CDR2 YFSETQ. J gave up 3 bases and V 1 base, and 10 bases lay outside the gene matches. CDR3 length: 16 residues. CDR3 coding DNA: TGCGCCAGCAGCTTGTCCAGGGGGACAGAGAACTACGAGCAGTACTTC. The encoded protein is CASSLSRGTENYEQYF.

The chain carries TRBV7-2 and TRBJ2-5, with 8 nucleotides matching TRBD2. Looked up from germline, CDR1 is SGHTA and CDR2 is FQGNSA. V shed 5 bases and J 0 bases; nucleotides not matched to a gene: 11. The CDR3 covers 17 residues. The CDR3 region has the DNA TGTGCCAGCAGCAGGGAGGGACTAGTGGGGTACCAAGAGACCCAGTACTTC. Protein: CASSREGLVGYQETQYF.

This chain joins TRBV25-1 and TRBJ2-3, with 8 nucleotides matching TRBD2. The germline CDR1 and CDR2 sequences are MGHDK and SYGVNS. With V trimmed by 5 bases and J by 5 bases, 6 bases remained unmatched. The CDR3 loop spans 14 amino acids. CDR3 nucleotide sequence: TGTGCCAGCAGTCTAGGACTAGCCCAAGATACGCAGTATTTT. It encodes CASSLGLAQDTQYF.

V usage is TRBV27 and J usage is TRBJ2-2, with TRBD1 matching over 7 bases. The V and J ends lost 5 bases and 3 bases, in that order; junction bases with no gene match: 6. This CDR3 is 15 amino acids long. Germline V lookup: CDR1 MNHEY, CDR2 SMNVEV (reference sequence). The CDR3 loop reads CASSRQGRDTGELFF. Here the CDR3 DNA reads TGTGCCAGCAGTCGACAGGGACGGGACACCGGGGAGCTGTTTTTT.

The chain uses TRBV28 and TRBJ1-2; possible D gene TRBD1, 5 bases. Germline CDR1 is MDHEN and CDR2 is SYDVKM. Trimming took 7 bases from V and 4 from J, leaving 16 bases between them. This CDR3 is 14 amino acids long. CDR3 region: CASTQVGDFYGYTF. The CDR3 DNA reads TGTGCCAGCACCCAGGTCGGGGACTTCTATGGCTACACCTTC.

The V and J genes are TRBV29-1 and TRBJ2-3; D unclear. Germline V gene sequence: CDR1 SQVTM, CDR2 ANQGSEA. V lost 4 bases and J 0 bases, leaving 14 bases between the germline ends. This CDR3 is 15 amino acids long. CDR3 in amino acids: CSVAQTTLSTDTQYF. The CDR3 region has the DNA TGCAGCGTTGCCCAAACGACACTTAGCACAGATACGCAGTATTTT.

DNA of the CDR3: TGTGCCAGCAGTTACTCGAGCTCTAGCGGGAGCTTTGAGCAGTTCTTC. This codes for CASSYSSSSGSFEQFF. The chain uses TRBV6-5 and TRBJ2-1, with 10 bases matching TRBD2. J lost 9 bases, V lost 0 bases, and 8 bases had no gene match. This CDR3 is built from 16 residues. Looked up from germline, CDR1 is MNHEY and CDR2 is SVGAGI.